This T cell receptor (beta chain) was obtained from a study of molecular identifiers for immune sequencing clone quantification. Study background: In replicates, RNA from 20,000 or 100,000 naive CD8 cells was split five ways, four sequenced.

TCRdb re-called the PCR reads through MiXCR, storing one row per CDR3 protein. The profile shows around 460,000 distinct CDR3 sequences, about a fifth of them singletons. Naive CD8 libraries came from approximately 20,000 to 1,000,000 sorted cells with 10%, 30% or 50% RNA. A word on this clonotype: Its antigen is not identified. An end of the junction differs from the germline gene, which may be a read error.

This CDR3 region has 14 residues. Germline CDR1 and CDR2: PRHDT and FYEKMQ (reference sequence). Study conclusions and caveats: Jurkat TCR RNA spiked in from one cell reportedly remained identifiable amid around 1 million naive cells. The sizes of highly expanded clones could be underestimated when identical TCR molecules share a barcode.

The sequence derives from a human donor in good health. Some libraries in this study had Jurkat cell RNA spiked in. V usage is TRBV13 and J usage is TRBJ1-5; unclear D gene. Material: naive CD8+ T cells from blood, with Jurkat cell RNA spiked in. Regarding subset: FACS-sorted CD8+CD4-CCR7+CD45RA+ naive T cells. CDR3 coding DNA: TGTGCCAGCAGCTTAGGTAAGGTCCTCCGGCCCCGGCATTTT. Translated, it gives CASSLGKVLRPRHF.